These T cell receptor beta chains were read from a single sample in a study of shared clonotypes between healthy human individuals. Profiled with immunoSEQ multiplex PCR; TCRdb holds only in-frame clones, not every one. The sample includes 490,000 or so clones, about 82% of them seen just once. Material: PBMCs. The receptors were gathered from a middle-aged woman in good health. Some clones in this sample may be carry-over from other donors' samples. The CDR3 runs from the conserved cysteine through the conserved F or W. D genes are given only for firm matches. The size field is filled for only some rows; it gives once, few, many or a size class.

-	TRBJ2-1	TRBV7-9	-	CASSLGPWKGIDEQFF	TGTGCCAGCAGCTTAGGTCCCTGGAAGGGGATCGATGAGCAGTTCTTC
-	TRBJ1-1	TRBV18	-	CASSHPVTNTEAFF	TGTGCCAGCTCGCACCCCGTAACCAACACTGAAGCTTTCTTT
-	TRBJ2-6	TRBV2	-	CASSVDFGANVLTF	TGTGCCAGCAGTGTCGACTTTGGGGCCAACGTCCTGACTTTC
-	TRBJ2-1	TRBV18	TRBD2	CASSPRKLAGEHEQFF	TGTGCCAGCTCACCACGTAAACTAGCGGGAGAGCATGAGCAGTTCTTC
-	TRBJ2-3	TRBV5-1	TRBD2	CASSQGLAVDTQYF	TGCGCCAGCAGCCAGGGACTAGCCGTAGATACGCAGTATTTT
-	TRBJ2-3	TRBV4-3	-	CASSQEWDHHRDTQYF	TGCGCCAGCAGCCAAGAATGGGATCACCACAGGGATACGCAGTATTTT
-	TRBJ2-1	TRBV7-2	-	CASSFASSGYNEQFF	TGTGCCAGCAGCTTCGCTTCAAGTGGGTACAATGAGCAGTTCTTC
-	TRBJ2-1	TRBV5-1	-	CASSFAGEAPLEQFF	TGCGCCAGCAGCTTTGCAGGCGAAGCGCCCCTTGAGCAGTTCTTC
-	TRBJ2-1	TRBV9	TRBD1	CASSTGQGYNEQFF	TGTGCCAGCAGCACCGGACAGGGGTACAATGAGCAGTTCTTC
few	TRBJ2-7	TRBV27	TRBD2	CASSLLAGTYEQYF	TGTGCCAGCAGTTTATTAGCGGGGACCTACGAGCAGTACTTC
-	TRBJ1-4	TRBV28	-	CASGLGTTKKLFF	TGTGCCAGCGGGTTGGGGACAACTAAAAAACTGTTTTTT
many	TRBJ1-1	TRBV7-2	-	CASSSPGGARNTEAFF	TGTGCCAGCAGCTCCCCGGGGGGGGCGCGAAACACTGAAGCTTTCTTT
few	TRBJ2-7	TRBV28	TRBD1	CASRARTGAYEQYF	TGTGCCAGCAGAGCAAGGACAGGGGCCTACGAGCAGTACTTC
-	TRBJ2-3	TRBV25-1	TRBD2	CASSESRGFSTDTQYF	TGTGCCAGCAGTGAATCGCGGGGGTTTAGCACAGATACGCAGTATTTT
-	TRBJ2-1	TRBV6-7	-	CASNGPARYNEQFF	TGTGCCAGCAACGGTCCCGCCCGATACAATGAGCAGTTCTTC
-	TRBJ2-1	TRBV5-1	TRBD1	CASSLPGTGGYNEQFF	TGCGCCAGCAGCTTGCCCGGGACAGGAGGCTACAATGAGCAGTTCTTC
-	TRBJ2-3	TRBV6-6	-	CASSGGSLTDTQYF	TGTGCCAGCAGTGGGGGGAGCCTCACAGATACGCAGTATTTT
-	TRBJ2-3	TRBV5-6	TRBD2	CASSRFSGSSQYF	TGTGCCAGCAGCCGATTTAGCGGGAGTTCGCAGTATTTT
-	TRBJ2-3	TRBV5-1	TRBD1	CASSPRDRTDTQYF	TGCGCCAGCAGCCCGAGGGACAGGACAGATACGCAGTATTTT
-	TRBJ2-7	TRBV5-4	TRBD2	CASSSFGGGDYEQYF	TGTGCCAGCAGCTCGTTTGGGGGGGGAGACTACGAGCAGTACTTC
-	TRBJ2-5	TRBV5-1	-	CASSLGLGDGEETQYF	TGCGCCAGCAGCTTGGGACTTGGAGACGGGGAAGAGACCCAGTACTTC
-	TRBJ2-7	TRBV28	-	CASSFGGGGTHEQYF	TGTGCCAGCAGTTTCGGAGGGGGGGGTACCCACGAGCAGTACTTC
-	TRBJ2-7	TRBV18	TRBD2	CASSPSGSVYEQYF	TGTGCCAGCTCACCTAGCGGGAGTGTCTACGAGCAGTACTTC
-	TRBJ1-1	TRBV9	-	CASSVGGALNAEAFF	TGTGCCAGCAGCGTAGGTGGCGCCTTGAACGCTGAAGCTTTCTTT
-	TRBJ2-7	TRBV27	TRBD2	CASSLLAGGGPYEQYF	TGTGCCAGCAGTTTGCTAGCGGGAGGTGGCCCCTACGAGCAGTACTTC
-	TRBJ1-5	TRBV10-3	-	CAISESQGNQPQHF	TGTGCCATCAGTGAGTCGCAGGGGAATCAGCCCCAGCATTTT
-	TRBJ2-1	TRBV5-6	-	CASSLGDKQFF	TGTGCCAGCAGCTTGGGGGATAAGCAGTTCTTC
-	TRBJ2-7	TRBV5-1	-	CASSSTRRSGQYF	TGCGCCAGCAGCTCCACCCGGCGCAGCGGGCAGTACTTC
-	TRBJ1-4	TRBV2	-	CASSELGGHDEKLFF	TGTGCCAGCAGTGAATTAGGGGGGCACGATGAAAAACTGTTTTTT
-	TRBJ2-7	TRBV21-1	-	CASSLQGRAKTNEQYF	TGTGCCAGCAGCTTACAGGGAAGGGCGAAGACCAACGAGCAGTACTTC
-	TRBJ2-3	TRBV5-1	-	CASSLDGQGSTDTQYF	TGCGCCAGCAGCTTGGATGGGCAGGGCAGCACAGATACGCAGTATTTT
-	TRBJ2-2	TRBV7-3	-	CASSSRNTGELFF	TGTGCCAGCAGTTCTAGGAACACCGGGGAGCTGTTTTTT
-	TRBJ2-1	TRBV5-1	-	CASSSDAYNEQFF	TGCGCCAGCAGCTCTGACGCCTACAATGAGCAGTTCTTC
few	TRBJ2-1	TRBV11-2	-	CASSLNRDEQFF	TGTGCCAGCAGCTTAAACAGGGATGAGCAGTTCTTC
few	TRBJ2-3	TRBV4-2	-	CASSQDTRQLSTDTQYF	TGTGCCAGCAGCCAAGACACTCGGCAGCTGAGCACAGATACGCAGTATTTT
-	TRBJ2-7	TRBV28	-	CASSPPAPNEQYF	TGTGCCAGCAGTCCGCCTGCTCCGAACGAGCAGTACTTC
-	TRBJ1-3	TRBV9	-	CASSREELSGNTIYF	TGTGCCAGCAGTAGGGAAGAGCTCTCTGGAAACACCATATATTTT
many	TRBJ2-4	TRBV6-1	TRBD1	CASSEQGEGAKNIQYF	TGTGCCAGCAGTGAGCAGGGGGAAGGGGCCAAAAACATTCAGTACTTC
-	TRBJ2-4	TRBV7-3	-	CASSQGRGDIQYF	TGTGCCAGCAGCCAGGGACGGGGAGACATTCAGTACTTC
once	TRBJ2-5	TRBV5-1	-	CASSPGSFQETQYF	TGCGCCAGCAGCCCGGGATCTTTCCAAGAGACCCAGTACTTC
-	TRBJ1-4	TRBV28	-	CASRQRNEKLFF	TGTGCCAGCAGACAAAGGAATGAAAAACTGTTTTTT
-	TRBJ2-3	TRBV19	-	CASSDQATDTQYF	TGTGCCAGTAGTGACCAGGCGACAGATACGCAGTATTTT
-	TRBJ2-3	TRBV4-3	TRBD2	CASSQTSAHADTQYF	TGCGCCAGCAGCCAAACTAGCGCCCACGCAGATACGCAGTATTTT